The 25 T cell receptor beta chains in this list originate from one sample, sequenced in a study of control samples from healthy donors and cancer patients. Profiled with immunoSEQ multiplex PCR; TCRdb holds only in-frame clones, not every one. The sample has fewer than 30,000 clones, roughly 85% seen once. The sample was PBMCs. The receptor source for this set is an older woman with head and neck cancer.

This clone is medium-sized within its sample. V and J are TRBV18 and TRBJ2-7; TRBD1 is a possible D gene (5 bases). Germline assignment: CDR1 KGHSH and CDR2 LQKENI. The V end lost 3 bases, the J end lost 3 bases, and 15 bases lay between the germline ends. The CDR3 totals 15 residues. Written as DNA, the CDR3 is TGTGCCAGCTCACCTCACCTGGACGGACACTACGAGCAGTACTTC. Translating gives CASSPHLDGHYEQYF.

There are a few counts of this clone. CDR3 sequence reads: CASSLPYREQYF. In DNA, the CDR3 is TGTGCCAGCAGCCTACCCTACCGTGAGCAGTATTTT. The chain couples TRBV7-3 to TRBJ2-3; D is unresolved. The CDR3 is made up of 12 amino acids. Germline CDR1 SGHTA, CDR2 FQGTGA. Deletions cut 5 bases from V and 11 bases from J, with 14 bases between.

The CDR3 protein is CASSESGTDYGYTF. The CDR3 DNA is TGCGCCAGCAGTGAGTCGGGGACAGACTATGGCTACACCTTC. This chain joins TRBV10-1 and TRBJ1-2; the match to TRBD1 covers 7 bases. CDR3 size: 14 residues. J was trimmed by 3 bases and V by 0 bases; bases with no gene match: 1. Germline-derived CDR1 and CDR2 are WNHNN and SYGVQD (reference sequence).

This clone was seen once. The V and J genes are TRBV2 and TRBJ2-1; either TRBD1 or TRBD2 may fit D (5 bases each). The CDR3 is 14 residues long. The germline V and J ends were trimmed by 7 bases and 1 base, with 11 bases remaining between them. The germline V gene has CDR1 SNHLY and CDR2 FYNNEI. As DNA, the CDR3 is TGTGCCAGCACGAGGGGCTTTTCCTACAATGAGCAGTTCTTC. Encoded protein: CASTRGFSYNEQFF.

The rearrangement uses TRBV5-1 and TRBJ1-4, with a weak D call TRBD1 (6 bases). This CDR3 region has 17 residues. V was clipped by 0 bases and J by 0 bases, with 12 bases between them. The germline gives CDR1 SGHRS, CDR2 YFSETQ. CDR3 in DNA: TGCGCCAGCAGCTTGGGTGGGGGGACAACAACTAATGAAAAACTGTTTTTT. Amino acids: CASSLGGGTTTNEKLFF.

The CDR3 DNA reads TGTGCCAGCAGCCGAAGCCACCAGGCCAATTCACCCCTCCACTTT. This encodes CASSRSHQANSPLHF. J is TRBJ1-6 and V is TRBV3-1 (or the pseudogene TRBV3-2); D gene unclear. CDR3 size: 15 residues. Germline V gene sequence: CDR1 LGHDT, CDR2 YNNKEL (reference sequence). V shed 4 bases and J shed 7 bases, with 14 bases lying between them.

The chain combines TRBV9 with TRBJ2-3; D not certain. V lost 1 base and J lost 0, with 12 bases in between. Germline V CDR1 and CDR2: SGDLS, YYNGEE. CDR3 length equals 16 residues. The CDR3 region is CASSVSFPPSTDTQYF. The CDR3 DNA reads as TGTGCCAGCAGCGTATCCTTCCCGCCTAGCACAGATACGCAGTATTTT.

This chain links TRBV5-1 with TRBJ1-1; no firm D call. Between the trimmed V and J ends, which lost 1 base and 9 bases, there was a span of 13 bases. The germline CDR1 and CDR2 sequences are SGHRS and YFSETQ. This CDR3 region has 13 residues. Here the CDR3 DNA reads TGCGCCAGCAGCTTGAGGACGGACCAGAAAGCTTTCTTT. This translates into CASSLRTDQKAFF.

The CDR3 spells CATSRDPLNEQFF. CDR3 nucleotides: TGTGCCACCAGCAGAGATCCGTTAAATGAGCAGTTCTTC. The chain employs TRBV15 and TRBJ2-1; D unclear. Germline CDR1 LNHNV, CDR2 YYDKDF (reference sequence). Trimming pared 0 bases from V and 7 bases from J, leaving 7 bases between. This CDR3 comprises 13 residues.

This clone was recorded only once. The chain couples TRBV11-2 to TRBJ2-5; D call uncertain. The CDR3 spans 16 residues. V dropped 5 bases and J dropped 2 bases, with 18 bases sitting between them. Germline CDR1 is SGHAT and CDR2 is FQNNGV. The CDR3 loop is CASSPIRRYRQETQYF. The DNA for the CDR3 is TGTGCCAGCAGCCCAATTCGTCGGTATAGGCAAGAGACCCAGTACTTC.

This clone was seen a single time. V is TRBV6-2 or TRBV6-3 and J is TRBJ2-7; D not certain. Per germline, CDR1 MNHEY and CDR2 SVGEGT. Trimming left V 6 bases short and J 4 bases short, with 19 bases between. This CDR3 spans 15 amino acids. The CDR3 is CASSNPPGGRYEQYF. The CDR3 DNA reads as TGTGCCAGCAGCAACCCTCCCGGCGGCAGATACGAGCAGTACTTC.

This chain links TRBV6-5 with TRBJ1-4, with TRBD1 as a possible D gene (5 bases). V was clipped by 0 bases and J by 9 bases, with 17 bases between them. This CDR3 is built from 16 residues. Germline values: CDR1 MNHEY, CDR2 SVGAGI. CDR3 residues: CASSYSYSYGDQKLFF. CDR3 coding DNA: TGTGCCAGCAGTTACTCTTATAGCTACGGGGACCAAAAACTGTTTTTT.

The chain links TRBV18 to TRBJ2-3; TRBD1 matches 10 bases. V dropped 5 bases and J dropped 3; count of bases not matched to a gene: 5. Germline CDR1 is KGHSH and CDR2 is LQKENI. This CDR3 is 15 amino acids long. The CDR3 nucleotides read TGTGCCAGCTCATCCCGACAGGGGGCTACAGATACGCAGTATTTT. Translation gives CASSSRQGATDTQYF.

V gene TRBV6-2 or TRBV6-3 combines with J gene TRBJ2-2; D is possibly TRBD1 or TRBD2 (5 bases each). Between the trimmed V and J ends, which lost 2 bases and 7 bases, there was a span of 8 bases. CDR1 MNHEY and CDR2 SVGEGT come from the germline V gene. This CDR3 spans 13 amino acids. The CDR3 region has the DNA TGTGCCAGCAGTTACGGGGGTGTCGGGGAGCTGTTTTTT. This translates into CASSYGGVGELFF.

The V gene is TRBV19, the J gene TRBJ2-1; D unclear. This CDR3 has 14 residues. Trimming pared 5 bases from V and 2 bases from J, leaving 10 bases between. CDR1 LNHDA and CDR2 SQIVND come from the germline V gene (reference sequence). The CDR3 DNA sequence: TGTGCCAGTAGTCGTGGCGGTACCTACAATGAGCAGTTCTTC. Encoded protein: CASSRGGTYNEQFF.

In its sample, this clone was seen once. This chain uses TRBV5-1 with TRBJ2-5, with D perhaps given as TRBD1 or TRBD2 (6 bases each). Trimming shortened V by 3 bases and J by 1 base, and 13 bases separated the two germline ends. Germline assignment: CDR1 SGHRS and CDR2 YFSETQ. This CDR3 is 15 amino acids long. This CDR3 is CASSWRDTFQETQYF. The CDR3 DNA sequence: TGCGCCAGCAGCTGGAGGGACACCTTCCAAGAGACCCAGTACTTC.

This sequence joins TRBV11-2 and TRBJ2-7; D perhaps matches TRBD2 (6 bases). V gave up 3 bases and J gave up 3 bases, with 12 bases separating them. Germline CDR1 is SGHAT and CDR2 is FQNNGV. The CDR3 consists of 14 residues. CDR3 DNA sequence: TGTGCCAGCAGCTTTACTGGAGGGGTCTACGAGCAGTACTTC. Amino acid sequence: CASSFTGGVYEQYF. Complete variable domain (other parts from reference TRBV11-2 and TRBJ2-7): EAGVAQSPRYKIIEKRQSVAFWCNPISGHATLYWYQQILGQGPKLLIQFQNNGVVDDSQLPKDRFSAERLKGVDSTLKIQPAKLEDSAVYLCASSFTGGVYEQYFGPGTRLTVT.

The V gene is TRBV7-2, the J gene TRBJ1-3; 7 nucleotides align to TRBD1. CDR1 is SGHTA, CDR2 FQGNSA, per germline. There are 16 residues in the CDR3. V dropped 5 bases and J dropped 0; count of bases not matched to a gene: 7. CDR3 sequence: CASSPQGPHSGNTIYF. CDR3 sequence (DNA): TGTGCCAGCAGCCCACAGGGGCCTCACTCTGGAAACACCATATATTTT.

J is TRBJ2-2 and V is TRBV9; D is perhaps TRBD1 or TRBD2 (6 bases each). The CDR3 covers 16 residues. Germline lookup yields CDR1 SGDLS and CDR2 YYNGEE. Trimming removed 3 bases at V and 7 bases at J, with 19 bases between. The CDR3 loop is CASSGRGAGLGGELFF. The CDR3 nucleotides are TGTGCCAGCAGCGGGAGGGGGGCAGGGCTTGGCGGGGAGCTGTTTTTT.

V gene TRBV6-1 combines with J gene TRBJ2-3; either TRBD1 or TRBD2 may fit D (5 bases each). The germline V gene encodes CDR1 MNHNS and CDR2 SASEGT. V dropped 2 bases and J dropped 5 bases, with 8 bases sitting between them. The CDR3 is made up of 13 amino acids. In nucleotides, the CDR3 is TGTGCCAGCAGTGAAACTAGGGGAGATACGCAGTATTTT. Translation: CASSETRGDTQYF.

This sequence joins TRBV7-6 and TRBJ1-2; D unclear. Trimming left V 1 base short and J 2 bases short, with 11 bases between. The germline gives CDR1 SGHVS, CDR2 FNYEAQ. The CDR3 has 15 amino acids. CDR3 protein: CASSLDGSRNYGYTF. CDR3 DNA sequence: TGTGCCAGCAGCTTAGATGGGTCGAGAAACTATGGCTACACCTTC.

The rearrangement uses TRBV27 and TRBJ1-1, with D uncertain. CDR3 size: 15 residues. From germline, CDR1 is MNHEY and CDR2 SMNVEV (reference sequence). Trimming cost V 6 bases and J 1 base, with 15 bases left between them. CDR3 sequence: CASRKTGSSNTEAFF. In DNA form, the CDR3 reads TGTGCCAGCAGGAAAACTGGGTCCTCGAACACTGAAGCTTTCTTT.

The chain employs TRBV11-2 and TRBJ2-1; D gene unclear. The germline gives CDR1 SGHAT, CDR2 FQNNGV. The CDR3 runs 15 residues. Trimming left V 2 bases short and J 2 bases short, with 10 bases between. As DNA, the CDR3 is TGTGCCAGCAGCTTAAGTCTAGGTCCCTACAATGAGCAGTTCTTC. Amino acid sequence: CASSLSLGPYNEQFF. Full variable domain (missing parts from reference TRBV11-2 and TRBJ2-1): EAGVAQSPRYKIIEKRQSVAFWCNPISGHATLYWYQQILGQGPKLLIQFQNNGVVDDSQLPKDRFSAERLKGVDSTLKIQPAKLEDSAVYLCASSLSLGPYNEQFFGPGTRLTVL.

The rearrangement uses TRBV5-1 and TRBJ1-1, with D possibly TRBD1 on 5 matching bases. The CDR3 totals 12 residues. The V end lost 4 bases, the J end lost 6 bases, and 10 bases lay between the germline ends. Germline V gene lookup returns CDR1 SGHRS and CDR2 YFSETQ. The CDR3 sequence is CASSIGRAEAFF. The CDR3 bases are TGCGCCAGCAGCATAGGCAGGGCTGAAGCTTTCTTT. The variable domain in full, completed from reference TRBV5-1 and TRBJ1-1, reads KAGVTQTPRYLIKTRGQQVTLSCSPISGHRSVSWYQQTPGQGLQFLFEYFSETQRNKGNFPGRFSGRQFSNSRSEMNVSTLELGDSALYLCASSIGRAEAFFGQGTRLTVV.

The V and J genes are TRBV27 and TRBJ2-2, with 10 positions matching TRBD2. The CDR3 is 15 residues long. The J segment lost 3 bases and the V segment lost 6 bases, leaving 4 bases of the junction unmatched. Germline V gene sequence: CDR1 MNHEY, CDR2 SMNVEV (reference sequence). CDR3 nucleotides: TGTGCCAGCAGAACGACTAGCGGGTACACCGGGGAGCTGTTTTTT. It is translated as CASRTTSGYTGELFF.